This is a list of T cell receptor beta chains from one sample in a study of T cell repertoires in cytomegalovirus infection. TCRdb reprocessed the reads via MiXCR and lists one record per CDR3 protein. The table shows 200,000 or so distinct CDR3 sequences, with under 30% occurring only once. What was sequenced was PBMCs. These receptors were taken from a human donor in good health (CMV status not recorded). Some clones in this sample may be carry-over from other donors' samples. The CDR3 runs from the conserved cysteine through the conserved F or W. The order of the fields is D gene, J gene, CDR3 length, clone size, V gene, CDR3 DNA, CDR3 protein. A D gene is named only where the DNA matches it firmly. Clone size, where shown, is once, few, many, or a class for clones that have expanded.

d_gene: -
j_gene: TRBJ1-4
len: 12
abundance: few
v_gene: TRBV25-1
CDR3nt: TGTGCCAGCAGTGTGGGGTCCGAAAAACTGTTTTTT
CDR3aa: CASSVGSEKLFF

d_gene: TRBD1
j_gene: TRBJ1-2
len: 16
abundance: -
v_gene: TRBV19
CDR3nt: TGTGCCAGTACCCGGGGACAGGAAACGGCTAACTATGGCTACACCTTC
CDR3aa: CASTRGQETANYGYTF

d_gene: TRBD2
j_gene: TRBJ2-1
len: 16
abundance: few
v_gene: TRBV12-3/TRBV12-4
CDR3nt: TGTGCCAGCAGTTTAGTGGGGCCAGCGGGGGGACACGAGCAGTTCTTC
CDR3aa: CASSLVGPAGGHEQFF

d_gene: -
j_gene: TRBJ2-3
len: 13
abundance: -
v_gene: TRBV20-1
CDR3nt: TGCAGTGCTTTGGTCGCTGCCGATGATACGCAGTATTTT
CDR3aa: CSALVAADDTQYF

d_gene: -
j_gene: TRBJ2-3
len: 12
abundance: -
v_gene: TRBV29-1
CDR3nt: TGCAGCGTTGAGGCGAGCGCAGATACGCAGTATTTT
CDR3aa: CSVEASADTQYF

d_gene: -
j_gene: TRBJ2-5
len: 14
abundance: few
v_gene: TRBV7-2
CDR3nt: TGTGCCAGCAGCCTCGGGACCCTGGGAGAGACCCAGTACTTC
CDR3aa: CASSLGTLGETQYF

d_gene: TRBD1
j_gene: TRBJ1-1
len: 14
abundance: -
v_gene: TRBV2
CDR3nt: TGTGCCAGCATTTCACCCCAGGGGGGAGCTGAAGCTTTCTTT
CDR3aa: CASISPQGGAEAFF

d_gene: -
j_gene: TRBJ2-7
len: 13
abundance: -
v_gene: TRBV7-2
CDR3nt: TGTGCCAGCAGCGTCGACAGTGCCTACGAGCAGTACTTC
CDR3aa: CASSVDSAYEQYF

d_gene: -
j_gene: TRBJ2-7
len: 13
abundance: -
v_gene: TRBV7-6
CDR3nt: TGTGCCAGCAGCCGCACCGCAGGGGACGAGCAGTACTTC
CDR3aa: CASSRTAGDEQYF

d_gene: TRBD1
j_gene: TRBJ2-1
len: 14
abundance: few
v_gene: TRBV6-6
CDR3nt: TGTGCCAGCGGACGACAGGGTTTGGACAATGAGCAGTTCTTC
CDR3aa: CASGRQGLDNEQFF

d_gene: -
j_gene: TRBJ1-1
len: 17
abundance: many
v_gene: TRBV7-6
CDR3nt: TGTGCCAGCAGCTTAGTGGGGGGGCTGGACGTCCCCACTGAAGCTTTCTTT
CDR3aa: CASSLVGGLDVPTEAFF